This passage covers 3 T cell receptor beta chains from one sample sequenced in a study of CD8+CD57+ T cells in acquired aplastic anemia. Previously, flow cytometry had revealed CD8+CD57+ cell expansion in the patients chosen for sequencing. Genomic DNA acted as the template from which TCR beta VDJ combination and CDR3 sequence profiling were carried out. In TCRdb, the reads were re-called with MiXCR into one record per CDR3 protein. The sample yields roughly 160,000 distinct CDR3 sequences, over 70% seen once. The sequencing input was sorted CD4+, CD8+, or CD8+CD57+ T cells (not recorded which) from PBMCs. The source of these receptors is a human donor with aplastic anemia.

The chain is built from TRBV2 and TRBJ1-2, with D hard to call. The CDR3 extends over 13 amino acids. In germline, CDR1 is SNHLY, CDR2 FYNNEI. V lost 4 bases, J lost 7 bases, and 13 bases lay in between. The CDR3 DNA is TGTGCCAGCAGTGGGGGTTTGGGATTTGGCTACACCTTC. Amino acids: CASSGGLGFGYTF.

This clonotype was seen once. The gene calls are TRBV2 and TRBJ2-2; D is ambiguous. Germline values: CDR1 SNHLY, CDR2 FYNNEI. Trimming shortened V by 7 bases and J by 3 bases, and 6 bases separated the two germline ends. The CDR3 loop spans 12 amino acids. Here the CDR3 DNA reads TGTGCCAGCAATCGGTACACCGGGGAGCTGTTTTTT. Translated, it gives CASNRYTGELFF.

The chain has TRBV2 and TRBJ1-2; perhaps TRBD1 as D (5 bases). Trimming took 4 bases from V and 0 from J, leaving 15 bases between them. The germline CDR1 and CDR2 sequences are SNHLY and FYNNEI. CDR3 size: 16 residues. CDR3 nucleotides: TGTGCCAGCAGTGGGTCGGTAGGGGTGACTAACTATGGCTACACCTTC. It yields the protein CASSGSVGVTNYGYTF. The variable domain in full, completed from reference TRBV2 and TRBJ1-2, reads EPEVTQTPSHQVTQMGQEVILRCVPISNHLYFYWYRQILGQKVEFLVSFYNNEISEKSEIFDDQFSVERPDGSNFTLKIRSTKLEDSAMYFCASSGSVGVTNYGYTFGSGTRLTVV.